The next 29 T cell receptor beta chains were all read from a single sample in a study of CD8+ T cells in alopecia areata. Following RNA extraction, reverse transcription yielded cDNA that acted as the sequencing template. Assay: immunoSEQ multiplex PCR; the TCRdb copy retains only in-frame clones and omits some. The profile shows under 250,000 clones, 50% to 70% of them singletons. The sample in question was CD4+ T cells sorted from blood, obtained at week 0. These TCRs come from a human donor with alopecia areata.

This clone has a count of ten or more. This chain links TRBV7-9 with TRBJ2-5; D might be TRBD2 (6 bases). Per germline, CDR1 SEHNR and CDR2 FQNEAQ (reference sequence). The V gene lost 3 bases and the J gene lost 0 bases, with 11 bases spanning the gap. The CDR3 loop spans 15 amino acids. CDR3 nucleotides: TGTGCCAGCAGCTTTTACGGGGGACACCAAGAGACCCAGTACTTC. Translation: CASSFYGGHQETQYF. Variable domain in full (rest from reference TRBV7-9 and TRBJ2-5): DTGVSQNPRHKITKRGQNVTFRCDPISEHNRLYWYRQTLGQGPEFLTYFQNEAQLEKSRLLSDRFSAERPKGSFSTLEIQRTEQGDSAMYLCASSFYGGHQETQYFGPGTRLLVL.

This clone has only a few counts. The chain recombines TRBV6-5 with TRBJ2-2; no definite D call. The V gene's germline CDR1 is MNHEY and CDR2 SVGAGI. This CDR3 has 12 residues. Trimming removed 6 bases at V and 1 base at J, with 3 bases between. The CDR3 nucleotides are TGTGCCAGCAGGCAGAACACCGGGGAGCTGTTTTTT. Protein product: CASRQNTGELFF.

The table lists this clone with a few counts. CDR3 DNA sequence: TGTGCCTGGAGTGTAAAGACTAGCGGGAGGGTTGAGCAGTTCTTC. It yields the protein CAWSVKTSGRVEQFF. This chain connects TRBV30 to TRBJ2-1; 14 bases align to TRBD2. From germline, CDR1 is GTSNPN and CDR2 SVGIG (reference sequence). The CDR3 has 15 residues. Trimming at V came to 0 bases and at J to 9 bases, leaving 4 bases not matched to a gene.

The chain has TRBV7-7 and TRBJ2-1; 12 bases match TRBD1. This CDR3 spans 15 amino acids. J was trimmed by 5 bases and V by 5 bases; bases with no gene match: 4. Looked up from germline, CDR1 is SSHAT and CDR2 is FNYEAQ (reference sequence). CDR3 in amino acids: CASSPGTGGHNEQFF. In nucleotides, the CDR3 is TGTGCCAGCAGCCCCGGGACAGGGGGCCACAATGAGCAGTTCTTC. Using reference TRBV7-7 and TRBJ2-1 for the parts outside the CDR3, the full variable domain is GAGVSQSPRYKVTKRGQDVTLRCDPISSHATLYWYQQALGQGPEFLTYFNYEAQPDKSGLPSDRFSAERPEGSISTLTIQRTEQRDSAMYRCASSPGTGGHNEQFFGPGTRLTVL.

This sequence joins TRBV29-1 and TRBJ2-7; the D gene is possibly TRBD2 (6 bases). V lost 6 bases and J lost 1, with 10 bases in between. Germline V gene sequence: CDR1 SQVTM, CDR2 ANQGSEA. The CDR3 has 12 amino acids. The CDR3 DNA follows: TGCAGCGTAGCCAGCGGGTCCTACGAGCAGTACTTC. It specifies CSVASGSYEQYF.

The J gene is TRBJ2-6, the V gene TRBV11-1, with 7 bases fitting TRBD1. The CDR3 loop spans 15 amino acids. Trimming removed 2 bases from V and 4 bases from J; junction bases left unmatched: 2. Germline-derived CDR1 and CDR2 are SGHAT and FQDESV (reference sequence). CDR3 residues: CASSLRDRGANVLTF. The DNA of the CDR3 is TGTGCCAGCAGCTTAAGGGACAGAGGGGCCAACGTCCTGACTTTC.

The J gene is TRBJ1-2, the V gene TRBV6-5, with no clear D. This CDR3 comprises 13 residues. Germline V gives CDR1 MNHEY, CDR2 SVGAGI. V lost 6 bases and J lost 4, with 12 bases in between. CDR3 loop: CASSRGWAYGYTF. The CDR3 DNA reads as TGTGCCAGCAGCCGAGGGTGGGCCTATGGCTACACCTTC.

The chain couples TRBV14 to TRBJ2-1; unclear D gene. CDR3 length: 13 amino acids. The V end lost 3 bases, the J end lost 10 bases, and 13 bases lay between the germline ends. The germline gives CDR1 SGHDN, CDR2 FVKESK. CDR3 coding DNA: TGTGCCAGCAGCCAGTTCATAAGGACCGAGCAGTTCTTC. It yields the protein CASSQFIRTEQFF.

This clone was seen more than once but under ten times. The chain recombines TRBV29-1 with TRBJ2-2, with 9 bases fitting TRBD1. Looked up from germline, CDR1 is SQVTM and CDR2 is ANQGSEA. The CDR3 extends over 14 amino acids. The V gene end was trimmed by 5 bases and the J gene end by 2 bases; junction bases not matched to a gene: 3. The CDR3 here is CSVMDRGNTGELFF. The DNA for the CDR3 is TGCAGCGTTATGGACAGGGGAAACACCGGGGAGCTGTTTTTT.

The rearrangement joins TRBV6-5 to TRBJ2-7, with D possibly matching TRBD1 (5 bases). CDR3 length equals 14 residues. Deletions cut 3 bases from V and 6 bases from J, with 15 bases between. From germline, CDR1 is MNHEY and CDR2 SVGAGI. This CDR3 is CASSYLGRDGEQYF. CDR3 in DNA: TGTGCCAGCAGTTATCTGGGCAGGGATGGCGAGCAGTACTTC.

The gene calls are TRBV5-1 and TRBJ1-4; D is perhaps TRBD1 (6 bases). V lost 0 bases, J lost 17 bases, and 14 bases lay in between. This CDR3 has 12 amino acids. Germline lookup yields CDR1 SGHRS and CDR2 YFSETQ. The CDR3 loop reads CASSLDRDILFF. The CDR3 DNA reads as TGCGCCAGCAGCTTGGATAGGGACATCCTCTTTTTT.

The chain carries TRBV7-9 and TRBJ2-7; tentative D call: TRBD2 (5 bases). Germline V gene lookup returns CDR1 SEHNR and CDR2 FQNEAQ (reference sequence). V gave up 2 bases and J gave up 3 bases, with 8 bases separating them. The CDR3 totals 13 residues. The chain's CDR3 is CASSLTAGYEQYF. As DNA, the CDR3 is TGTGCCAGCAGCTTAACGGCGGGCTACGAGCAGTACTTC.

The genes are TRBV5-1 and TRBJ2-5; D may be TRBD2 (6 bases). This CDR3 is 16 amino acids long. V lost 4 bases and J lost 1, with 17 bases in between. The V gene's germline CDR1 is SGHRS and CDR2 YFSETQ. CDR3 amino acids: CASSTGPAEGQETQYF. The DNA of the CDR3 is TGCGCCAGCAGCACGGGACCCGCGGAGGGCCAAGAGACCCAGTACTTC. Using reference TRBV5-1 and TRBJ2-5 for the parts outside the CDR3, the full variable domain is KAGVTQTPRYLIKTRGQQVTLSCSPISGHRSVSWYQQTPGQGLQFLFEYFSETQRNKGNFPGRFSGRQFSNSRSEMNVSTLELGDSALYLCASSTGPAEGQETQYFGPGTRLLVL.

This clone was observed a handful of times. The CDR3 sequence is CSVDRGDGKQYF. CDR3 nucleotide sequence: TGCAGCGTTGATAGAGGGGACGGTAAGCAGTACTTC. The chain uses TRBV29-1 and TRBJ2-7; D is possibly TRBD1 or TRBD2 (5 bases each). Trimming took off 3 bases at V and 8 bases at J, with 14 bases between the two ends. The CDR3 is made up of 12 amino acids. Germline values: CDR1 SQVTM, CDR2 ANQGSEA.

The chain carries TRBV28 and TRBJ2-3; 8 nucleotides line up with TRBD1. Germline V gene sequence: CDR1 MDHEN, CDR2 SYDVKM. The CDR3 extends over 20 amino acids. The V gene end was trimmed by 5 bases and the J gene end by 1 base; junction bases not matched to a gene: 20. CDR3 in DNA: TGTGCCAGCAGTAAGAGGACAGGGATGCCCCTCACTATTGGCACAGATACGCAGTATTTT. This sequence encodes CASSKRTGMPLTIGTDTQYF. The full variable domain, in which reference TRBV28 and TRBJ2-3 provide the parts outside the CDR3, is DVKVTQSSRYLVKRTGEKVFLECVQDMDHENMFWYRQDPGLGLRLIYFSYDVKMKEKGDIPEGYSVSREKKERFSLILESASTNQTSMYLCASSKRTGMPLTIGTDTQYFGPGTRLTVL.

This chain connects TRBV25-1 to TRBJ2-2; 7 positions agree with TRBD1. J gave up 6 bases and V 7 bases, and 8 bases lay outside the gene matches. The CDR3 is 14 residues long. The germline gives CDR1 MGHDK, CDR2 SYGVNS. DNA for the CDR3: TGTGCCAGCAAAGACAGGGTCTCGTCCGGGGAGCTGTTTTTT. Its translation is CASKDRVSSGELFF.

The chain carries TRBV5-1 and TRBJ2-1, with D uncertain. The CDR3 spans 13 residues. Germline CDR1 reads SGHRS; CDR2 reads YFSETQ. Trimming took off 4 bases at V and 7 bases at J, with 12 bases between the two ends. CDR3 coding DNA: TGCGCCAGCAGCCCAGGAATAGGGAATGAGCAGTTCTTC. Protein sequence: CASSPGIGNEQFF.

J is TRBJ2-3 and V is TRBV29-1, with D perhaps matching TRBD1 (6 bases). The germline gives CDR1 SQVTM, CDR2 ANQGSEA. The V end was cut by 1 base, the J end by 0 bases, with 11 bases between. This CDR3 contains 15 residues. The CDR3 DNA follows: TGCAGCGTTGAAGCCCCACAGGGTAGCACAGATACGCAGTATTTT. It yields the protein CSVEAPQGSTDTQYF.

The chain carries TRBV4-2 and TRBJ2-2; TRBD1 agrees at 9 bases. The CDR3 is 13 residues long. The germline CDR1 and CDR2 sequences are LGHNA and YNFKEQ. Trimming at V came to 4 bases and at J to 6 bases, leaving 0 bases not matched to a gene. CDR3 DNA: TGTGCCAGCAGCCGGACAGGGGCCGGGGAGCTGTTTTTT. Translation: CASSRTGAGELFF.

The CDR3 loop is CASSLGFSYEQYF. The CDR3 nucleotides are TGCGCCAGCAGCTTGGGGTTTTCCTACGAGCAGTACTTC. The chain employs TRBV5-1 and TRBJ2-7; D unresolved. The CDR3 totals 13 residues. CDR1 and CDR2 from the germline V gene are SGHRS and YFSETQ. Trimming removed 0 bases at V and 1 base at J, with 5 bases between. The whole variable domain, filled in from reference TRBV5-1 and TRBJ2-7, reads KAGVTQTPRYLIKTRGQQVTLSCSPISGHRSVSWYQQTPGQGLQFLFEYFSETQRNKGNFPGRFSGRQFSNSRSEMNVSTLELGDSALYLCASSLGFSYEQYFGPGTRLTVT.

Written as DNA, the CDR3 is TGTGCCAGCAGTGTAAGGCTAGAGGGAAGTGAGCAGTTCTTC. Translated: CASSVRLEGSEQFF. The V call is TRBV2, the J call TRBJ2-1; D is perhaps TRBD2 (5 bases). This CDR3 region has 14 residues. From germline, CDR1 is SNHLY and CDR2 FYNNEI. With 4 bases removed from V and 9 bases from J, the gap between germline ends came to 16 bases.

V is TRBV14 and J is TRBJ2-7; D not resolved. Trimming pared 2 bases from V and 7 bases from J, leaving 15 bases between. The germline gives CDR1 SGHDN, CDR2 FVKESK. The CDR3 loop spans 14 amino acids. In DNA, the CDR3 is TGTGCCAGCAGCCAAAGGGCGTATAGTGCGGAGCAGTACTTC. It specifies CASSQRAYSAEQYF.

The count of this clone is one. The gene calls are TRBV4-2 and TRBJ2-7; 9 nucleotides line up with TRBD2. The CDR3 is 17 residues long. V lost 1 base to trimming and J lost 4 bases; unmatched junction nucleotides: 11. Germline CDR1 reads LGHNA; CDR2 reads YNFKEQ. The CDR3 loop is CASSQVVNSGSGYEQYF. The CDR3 bases are TGTGCCAGCAGCCAAGTCGTGAATAGCGGGAGTGGATACGAGCAGTACTTC.

With respect to this clone: The same CDR3 also results from other DNA sequences found in this sample. The chain employs TRBV5-1 and TRBJ2-5, with D unresolved. The germline gives CDR1 SGHRS, CDR2 YFSETQ. Deletions cut 2 bases from V and 2 bases from J, with 1 base between. This CDR3 region has 11 residues. CDR3 region: CASSLQETQYF. The CDR3 DNA reads TGCGCCAGCAGCTTACAAGAGACCCAGTACTTC.

V is TRBV30 and J is TRBJ1-1; TRBD1 matches 10 bases. Germline assignment: CDR1 GTSNPN and CDR2 SVGIG (reference sequence). V was pared by 8 bases and J by 7 bases, with 7 bases of the junction left unmatched. The CDR3 contains 12 residues. CDR3 DNA sequence: TGTGCCGCCGGACAGGGGGGAGGTGAAGCTTTCTTT. As protein: CAAGQGGGEAFF.

The V and J genes are TRBV6-4 and TRBJ1-2; TRBD1 might be the D (6 bases). The CDR3 runs 12 residues. Germline V CDR1 and CDR2: MRHNA, SNTAGT. Deletions cut 4 bases from V and 7 bases from J, with 10 bases between. The CDR3, as DNA: TGTGCCAGCAGTGCAAACAGGGTTGGCTACACCTTC. Residues: CASSANRVGYTF.

The rearrangement joins TRBV29-1 to TRBJ1-1; unclear D gene. This CDR3 is 13 amino acids long. Trimming took 7 bases from V and 9 from J, leaving 21 bases between them. Looked up from germline, CDR1 is SQVTM and CDR2 is ANQGSEA. CDR3 coding DNA: TGCAGCGGAACGGGTCTTGAACTAACTAAAGCTTTCTTT. It translates to CSGTGLELTKAFF.

This clone was found a few times. This chain links TRBV7-2 with TRBJ1-2, with D hard to call. The CDR3 loop spans 15 amino acids. Germline loops: CDR1 SGHTA, CDR2 FQGNSA. Trimming took 7 bases from V and 8 from J, leaving 23 bases between them. CDR3 residues: CASTSANNLVGGYTF. CDR3 nucleotide sequence: TGTGCCAGCACCTCCGCCAATAACCTGGTTGGAGGCTACACCTTC.

The chain uses TRBV6-5 and TRBJ2-5; TRBD2 agrees at 7 bases. Germline CDR1 reads MNHEY; CDR2 reads SVGAGI. This CDR3 is 13 amino acids long. The trim removed 6 bases at V and 5 bases at J, leaving 6 bases unmatched. The CDR3 loop reads CASSSRGGETQYF. The CDR3 DNA reads TGTGCCAGCAGCTCGCGGGGAGGGGAGACCCAGTACTTC.